The sequence of this T cell receptor (beta chain) was determined in a study of blood T cell repertoires in COVID-19. From germline, CDR1 is SGHTA and CDR2 FQGNSA. The CDR3 is 14 residues long. Trimming pared 4 bases from V and 4 bases from J, leaving 13 bases between. Sequenced by immunoSEQ multiplex PCR; TCRdb stores in-frame clones only, minus some. Of 470,000 or so clones in the sample, approximately 83% were seen once. The source is a human donor in a cohort sampled during active COVID-19. The genes are TRBV7-2 and TRBJ2-5; D possibly corresponds to TRBD2 (6 bases). The sequencing sample was made of peripheral blood. CDR3 sequence reads: CASSSTGLRETQYF. The CDR3 nucleotides read TGTGCCAGCAGCTCCACCGGACTAAGAGAGACCCAGTACTTC.